The entry below gives a single T cell receptor (beta chain) sequence along with its context. Its specificity is unknown. This entry comes from a study of shared clonotypes between healthy human individuals. For the study at large: Samples came from a couple of female and a few male donors aged 18 to 49. Study-level points and caveats: Owing to a small donor count, the genetic and exposure-history diversity represented was limited.

In the authors' methods: Filtering of immunoSEQ junctional sequences could not match full-length read filtering. Data came from immunoSEQ multiplex PCR; TCRdb stores just in-frame clones and leaves some out. That table is the source of V, J and clone size, and D and trimming were worked out from the DNA. The sample carries roughly 1 million clones, about 77% recorded once. CDR3 length equals 15 residues. Germline V CDR1 and CDR2: MNHEY, SMNVEV (reference sequence). J lost 1 base, V lost 10 bases, and 12 bases had no gene match. The clonotype comes from a man younger than 35 in good health. The material sequenced was memory CD4+ T cells sorted from blood. The subset: CD45RA-negative fraction. The V and J genes are TRBV27 and TRBJ2-7; 8 bases agree with TRBD1. The CDR3 nucleotides are TGTGCCACCCAAAAATCCGGGACAGGTTCCTACGAGCAGTACTTC. The encoded protein is CATQKSGTGSYEQYF.